A selection of T cell receptor beta chains follows, all from one sample in a study of vaccination effects on CD4 cells after COVID-19. Their specific antigens are unknown. Assay: immunoSEQ multiplex PCR; the TCRdb copy retains only in-frame clones and omits some. The sample carries 71,000 or so clones, around 72% recorded once. The specimen comprised CD4+ T cells from PBMCs cultured with HCoV-OC43 spike peptides, sampled before COVID-19 vaccination. The receptor source for this set is a human donor who received a COVID-19 vaccine. Each CDR3 is given with its conserved first and last residue. The D gene is left open where the match is weak. Size tells how often a clone was seen (once, few, many) or the class of an expanded clone, and some rows leave it out.

DNA | CDR3 | D | size | J | V
TGTGCCAGTAGTACCCAATCGGCAACTAATGAAAAACTGTTTTTT | CASSTQSATNEKLFF | - | - | TRBJ1-4 | TRBV19
TGTGCCACCAGTGATACTAGCGGGGGGGACAATGAGCAGTTCTTC | CATSDTSGGDNEQFF | TRBD2 | few | TRBJ2-1 | TRBV24-1
TGTGCCAGCAGTCGTGTACGGGGCCCCAGGGTCCAAGAGACCCAGTACTTC | CASSRVRGPRVQETQYF | - | - | TRBJ2-5 | TRBV6-6
TGTGCCAGCAGCCGGGGGGACCAAGAGACCCAGTACTTC | CASSRGDQETQYF | - | - | TRBJ2-5 | TRBV4-2
TGTGCCAGCAGCTTGTCCCCTACCCAAGAGACCCAGTACTTC | CASSLSPTQETQYF | - | - | TRBJ2-5 | TRBV5-6
TGTGCCAGCAGCCGAAGAACCGGGACAGGGGGCGCATCTGAAGCTTTCTTT | CASSRRTGTGGASEAFF | TRBD1 | few | TRBJ1-1 | TRBV14
TGTGCCAGCAGTTACGGGTTAAATACGCAGTATTTT | CASSYGLNTQYF | - | - | TRBJ2-3 | TRBV6-2/TRBV6-3
TGTGCCTGGAGTAGACAGGCGACCACTGAAGCTTTCTTT | CAWSRQATTEAFF | - | - | TRBJ1-1 | TRBV30
TGTGCCACCAGTCATCCCCTTTCCGCGGGGGCTCAGTATGGCTACACCTTC | CATSHPLSAGAQYGYTF | - | - | TRBJ1-2 | TRBV24-1
TGTGCCATCAGCCGGTCCAACTATGGCTACACCTTC | CAISRSNYGYTF | - | - | TRBJ1-2 | TRBV10-3
TGCGCCAGCAGTGAAGGGGGTCGTCAAGAGACCCAGTACTTC | CASSEGGRQETQYF | - | - | TRBJ2-5 | TRBV10-1
TGCGCCAGCAGCCTCGGCCGGGACACGTTCTCTGGAAACACCATATATTTT | CASSLGRDTFSGNTIYF | - | few | TRBJ1-3 | TRBV5-1
TGTGCCAGCAGCTTAGGGGGATTTAGCACTGAAGCTTTCTTT | CASSLGGFSTEAFF | - | - | TRBJ1-1 | TRBV7-2
TGTGCCAGCAGCGCCAGGGGCGGCTATGGCTACACCTTC | CASSARGGYGYTF | - | - | TRBJ1-2 | TRBV6-5
TGTGCCAGCAGTTCAGCAGGTACAGAGACCCAGTACTTC | CASSSAGTETQYF | - | few | TRBJ2-5 | TRBV6-9
TGTGCCAGCAGCGTAGATATAGGGGTCAACGAAAAACTGTTTTTT | CASSVDIGVNEKLFF | - | - | TRBJ1-4 | TRBV9
TGTGCCAGCAGCATACGAGCCGGGACCACCTACAATGAGCAGTTCTTC | CASSIRAGTTYNEQFF | - | few | TRBJ2-1 | TRBV5-4
TGTGCCAGCAGCGACGGGAGGACTGACGGGGGGAACTATGGCTACACCTTC | CASSDGRTDGGNYGYTF | - | once | TRBJ1-2 | TRBV9
TGCGCCAGCAGCTTGTCGGGAGCGGGGCTTCAGAACACTGAAGCTTTCTTT | CASSLSGAGLQNTEAFF | - | - | TRBJ1-1 | TRBV5-1
TGTGCCAGCAGCTTAGCCCGGACAGGCCTCTATGGCTACACCTTC | CASSLARTGLYGYTF | TRBD1 | - | TRBJ1-2 | TRBV7-2
TGTGCCACCAGTGGGTCAGGGGAAGGAAACATTCAGTACTTC | CATSGSGEGNIQYF | - | once | TRBJ2-4 | TRBV24-1
TGCGCCAGCAGCCCAAAGACTAGCCGGGATGAGCAGTTCTTC | CASSPKTSRDEQFF | TRBD2 | - | TRBJ2-1 | TRBV4-1
TGTGCCAGCAGTGGGCTTGACTACTATAGCAATCAGCCCCAGCATTTT | CASSGLDYYSNQPQHF | - | - | TRBJ1-5 | TRBV2
TGTGCCAGCAGCGCGGGACAAACGGATGAAAAACTGTTTTTT | CASSAGQTDEKLFF | - | - | TRBJ1-4 | TRBV9
TGTGCCAGCAGCGTGCAGGGTTATCAGCCCCAGCATTTT | CASSVQGYQPQHF | - | - | TRBJ1-5 | TRBV6-5